What follows are 5 T cell receptor beta chains derived from one specimen sequenced in a study of CD8+CD57+ T cells in acquired aplastic anemia. An expansion of CD8+CD57+ cells by flow cytometry had been shown in patients chosen for sequencing. Genomic DNA provided the template from which TCR beta VDJ and CDR3 profiles were obtained. Via MiXCR, TCRdb re-called the reads, giving one row per CDR3 protein. Counted here are approximately 250,000 distinct CDR3 sequences, approximately 86% occurring once; the ten biggest clones make up roughly two fifths. The sequenced material came from sorted CD4+, CD8+, or CD8+CD57+ T cells (not recorded which) from PBMCs. The receptors here all came from a human donor with aplastic anemia.

As regards this clonotype: The CDR3 does not close with the conserved phenylalanine or tryptophan, likely indicating a read error. The DNA is left out, because the CDR3 cannot be placed on it with certainty; the CDR3 is given as TCRdb lists it. The chain has TRBV7-2 and TRBJ1-1; no DNA check was done on the table's D call, TRBD1. From its first to its last residue, the CDR3 has 13 amino acids. Germline-derived CDR1 and CDR2 are SGHTA and FQGNSA. Here the CDR3 reads CASSLIGGADHCY.

This clonotype was seen only a few times. V gene TRBV7-9 combines with J gene TRBJ2-7; 8 nucleotides line up with TRBD2. CDR3 length equals 16 residues. V gave up 3 bases and J gave up 1 base; unmatched junction bases: 8. The V gene's germline CDR1 is SEHNR and CDR2 FQNEAQ (reference sequence). The CDR3 coding sequence is TGTGCCAGCAGCTTTCAAAGAAGCGGGGGTTCCTACGAGCAGTACTTC. This codes for CASSFQRSGGSYEQYF.

As concerns this clonotype: Mismatch with germline at one junction end may stem from a read error. J is TRBJ1-6 and V is TRBV7-8; D is ambiguous. From germline, CDR1 is SGHVS and CDR2 FQNEAQ. The CDR3 covers 14 residues. The CDR3 DNA reads as TGTGCCAGCAGCTTTCGTCCAGACGGGTCAGCCCTTTACTTT. Protein product: CASSFRPDGSALYF.

The table lists this clonotype with a count of one. V gene TRBV7-3 combines with J gene TRBJ2-5; weak D call: TRBD1 (6 bases). The germline V gene has CDR1 SGHTA and CDR2 FQGTGA. The V and J ends lost 8 bases and 10 bases respectively, with 26 bases between them. This CDR3 contains 15 residues. The CDR3 nucleotides are TGTGCCAGCTCAAGACAGGCCAACGCCGTTGAACACCAGTACTTC. As protein: CASSRQANAVEHQYF.

The rearrangement links TRBV7-8 to TRBJ1-2, with a possible D match to TRBD1 (6 bases). Germline-derived CDR1 and CDR2 are SGHVS and FQNEAQ. The CDR3 is 15 amino acids. Trimming cost V 6 bases and J 12 bases, with 26 bases left between them. CDR3 residues: CASSPLPGGLDTHTF. The CDR3, as DNA: TGTGCCAGCAGTCCACTACCGGGGGGGCTGGATACCCACACCTTC.